The clone carrying this T cell receptor beta chain turned up a few times. The antigen is unknown. The sample belongs to a study of Graves' ophthalmopathy and Graves' hyperthyroidism. Study-level results: Clonotypes were expanded in thyroid at above 0.001 frequency, and most also appeared in blood. Forecasting of ophthalmopathy progression by the model achieved about 69% sensitivity and less than 80% specificity.

The V end lost 1 base, the J end lost 2 bases, and 14 bases lay between the germline ends. The CDR3 is made up of 16 amino acids. Germline assignment: CDR1 LGHNA and CDR2 YNFKEQ. Beta-chain TCR CDR3 regions were amplified from RNA transcripts. HTBI-primed first-round RT-PCR preceded second-round multiplex PCR. TCRdb used MiXCR to reprocess the multiplex PCR reads, holding one entry per CDR3 protein. The sample consists of roughly 500,000 distinct CDR3 sequences, 14% of them appearing once. The clonotype comes from a woman in her twenties or thirties with Graves' ophthalmopathy. The sample comprised blood. The chain carries TRBV4-2 and TRBJ1-1; TRBD1 is a possible D gene (5 bases). Here the CDR3 DNA reads TGTGCCAGCAGCCAAGTGGGGCTGGGGGAAAACACTGAAGCTTTCTTT. Translated: CASSQVGLGENTEAFF.